Listed below are T cell receptor beta chains from one sample, sequenced in a study of vaccination and CD4 T cells after COVID-19. These receptors lack a known antigen. TCRdb reprocessed the PCR reads via MiXCR and lists one record per CDR3 protein. Of 9,000 to 13,000 distinct CDR3 sequences in the sample, roughly 40% were seen once. Here the sequenced sample was CD4+ T cells from blood, cultured in vitro, taken after SARS-CoV-2 vaccination. The source is a human donor who had recovered from COVID-19. CDR3s include the opening cysteine and the closing phenylalanine or tryptophan. Fields, in order: J gene, D gene, V gene, clone size, CDR3 DNA, CDR3 protein. The D gene is left open where the match is weak. Rows give clone size only sometimes, using once, few, many, or a class for an expanded clone.

j_call: TRBJ2-5; d_call: TRBD2; v_call: TRBV7-3; clone_size: -; cdr3_nt: TGTGCCAGCAGCTTGGGACTAGCGGGAGGGCTCCAAGAGACCCAGTACTTC; cdr3_aa: CASSLGLAGGLQETQYF
j_call: TRBJ2-5; d_call: TRBD2; v_call: TRBV7-6; clone_size: -; cdr3_nt: TGTGCCAGCAGCCCACCAATAGCGGGAGCTAAAGAGACCCAGTACTTC; cdr3_aa: CASSPPIAGAKETQYF
j_call: TRBJ2-1; d_call: -; v_call: TRBV21-1; clone_size: once; cdr3_nt: TGTGCCAGCAGCAAATGGGGGACTAGCAGGTACAATGAGCAGTTCTTC; cdr3_aa: CASSKWGTSRYNEQFF
j_call: TRBJ2-5; d_call: -; v_call: TRBV30; clone_size: -; cdr3_nt: TGTGCCTGGAGTGGAGGGACTTGGAAAGAGACCCAGTACTTC; cdr3_aa: CAWSGGTWKETQYF
j_call: TRBJ1-5; d_call: -; v_call: TRBV6-5; clone_size: -; cdr3_nt: TGTGCCAGCAGTTCCAACAGCGGGAATCAGCCCCAGCATTTT; cdr3_aa: CASSSNSGNQPQHF
j_call: TRBJ2-2; d_call: TRBD2; v_call: TRBV24-1; clone_size: -; cdr3_nt: TGTGCCACCAGTGATCCTGGGACTAGCGGGGAGCTGTTTTTT; cdr3_aa: CATSDPGTSGELFF
j_call: TRBJ1-1; d_call: -; v_call: TRBV6-1; clone_size: -; cdr3_nt: TGTTCCAGTGAGCGTCTGGGGAACACTGAAGCTTTCTTT; cdr3_aa: CSSERLGNTEAFF
j_call: TRBJ2-3; d_call: -; v_call: TRBV7-9; clone_size: -; cdr3_nt: TGTGCCAGCAGCTTAAGGGGGAACACAGATACGCAGTATTTT; cdr3_aa: CASSLRGNTDTQYF
j_call: TRBJ2-5; d_call: -; v_call: TRBV15; clone_size: few; cdr3_nt: TGTGCCACCAGCAGGGCACAAGGGACCCAGTACTTC; cdr3_aa: CATSRAQGTQYF
j_call: TRBJ2-7; d_call: TRBD1; v_call: TRBV29-1; clone_size: -; cdr3_nt: TGCAGCGTGATCGGACAGGGTGGCTACGAGCAGTACTTC; cdr3_aa: CSVIGQGGYEQYF
j_call: TRBJ1-5; d_call: TRBD1; v_call: TRBV7-8; clone_size: medium-sized; cdr3_nt: TGTGCCAGCAGTCGTGGACAGGGGAGTAATCAGCCCCAGCATTTT; cdr3_aa: CASSRGQGSNQPQHF
j_call: TRBJ2-5; d_call: -; v_call: TRBV30; clone_size: -; cdr3_nt: TGTGCCTGGAGCCACATTCGGGGAAAAGAGACCCAGTACTTC; cdr3_aa: CAWSHIRGKETQYF
j_call: TRBJ2-4; d_call: -; v_call: TRBV27; clone_size: -; cdr3_nt: TGTGCCAGCAGTACCCCCACGCTAGCCAAAAACATTCAGTACTTC; cdr3_aa: CASSTPTLAKNIQYF
j_call: TRBJ2-7; d_call: TRBD1; v_call: TRBV2; clone_size: few; cdr3_nt: TGTGCCAGCAGTGCAGGGGGCAGGTACTACGAGCAGTACTTC; cdr3_aa: CASSAGGRYYEQYF
j_call: TRBJ1-1; d_call: TRBD1; v_call: TRBV28; clone_size: -; cdr3_nt: TGTGCCAGCAGGCTCCAAGACAGGGGCACTGAAGCTTTCTTT; cdr3_aa: CASRLQDRGTEAFF
j_call: TRBJ1-2; d_call: TRBD1; v_call: TRBV7-2; clone_size: -; cdr3_nt: TGTGCCAGCACCACATCAGCCGGACAGGGATTGTCTGGCTACACCTTC; cdr3_aa: CASTTSAGQGLSGYTF
j_call: TRBJ2-1; d_call: TRBD2; v_call: TRBV19; clone_size: -; cdr3_nt: TGTGCCAGTGTAAGCGGGAGGGCGGACAATGAGCAGTTCTTC; cdr3_aa: CASVSGRADNEQFF
j_call: TRBJ2-1; d_call: TRBD1; v_call: TRBV20-1; clone_size: -; cdr3_nt: TGCAGTGCTAGGGTACCGGGACAGGGTTTAGGGGAGCAGTTCTTC; cdr3_aa: CSARVPGQGLGEQFF
j_call: TRBJ1-2; d_call: TRBD1; v_call: TRBV7-8; clone_size: few; cdr3_nt: TGTGCCAGCAGCCTAAGACAGGGGGATGCACATGGCTACACCTTC; cdr3_aa: CASSLRQGDAHGYTF
j_call: TRBJ2-5; d_call: -; v_call: TRBV7-2; clone_size: -; cdr3_nt: TGTGCCAGCAGCTCTAGACCGGCTAGTTCAGAGACCCAGTACTTC; cdr3_aa: CASSSRPASSETQYF
j_call: TRBJ2-7; d_call: -; v_call: TRBV19; clone_size: -; cdr3_nt: TGTGCCAGTAGTATAAGGCAGGGCGTGGGGCAGGCAACTTTTACCTACGAGCAGTACTTC; cdr3_aa: CASSIRQGVGQATFTYEQYF
j_call: TRBJ2-5; d_call: TRBD2; v_call: TRBV28; clone_size: -; cdr3_nt: TGTGCCAGCAGTTTCGGGGCAAGCGGGAGGGAGACCCAGTACTTC; cdr3_aa: CASSFGASGRETQYF
j_call: TRBJ2-3; d_call: TRBD1; v_call: TRBV27; clone_size: -; cdr3_nt: TGTGCCAGCAGTTTGGACAGGTGGGGAGATACGCAGTATTTT; cdr3_aa: CASSLDRWGDTQYF
j_call: TRBJ2-7; d_call: -; v_call: TRBV20-1; clone_size: -; cdr3_nt: TGCAGTGCCGCAGGGAGTACTCTAGGCGAGCAGTACTTC; cdr3_aa: CSAAGSTLGEQYF
j_call: TRBJ2-2; d_call: -; v_call: TRBV28; clone_size: few; cdr3_nt: TGTGCCAGTCTAGCTATGGGGGCCGGAAAGACCGGGGAGCTGTTTTTT; cdr3_aa: CASLAMGAGKTGELFF
j_call: TRBJ1-3; d_call: -; v_call: TRBV29-1; clone_size: -; cdr3_nt: TGCAGCGCCACCAAGTCGGTGGGGTCTGGAAACACCATATATTTT; cdr3_aa: CSATKSVGSGNTIYF
j_call: TRBJ2-7; d_call: -; v_call: TRBV5-1; clone_size: -; cdr3_nt: TGCGCCAGCAGCTTGGTGGTCAGCCCCTACGAGCAGTACTTC; cdr3_aa: CASSLVVSPYEQYF
j_call: TRBJ2-1; d_call: TRBD2; v_call: TRBV19; clone_size: -; cdr3_nt: TGTGCCAGTACCCAACTAGCGGGAGTTTCACGGAATGAGCAGTTCTTC; cdr3_aa: CASTQLAGVSRNEQFF
j_call: TRBJ2-3; d_call: -; v_call: TRBV6-5; clone_size: -; cdr3_nt: TGTGCCAGCAGTTGGGACTTAGCGATGACGTATTTT; cdr3_aa: CASSWDLAMTYF
j_call: TRBJ2-4; d_call: -; v_call: TRBV2; clone_size: -; cdr3_nt: TGTGCCAGCAGAGACGAGTTAGGGACAAACATTCAGTACTTC; cdr3_aa: CASRDELGTNIQYF
j_call: TRBJ2-5; d_call: TRBD2; v_call: TRBV20-1; clone_size: -; cdr3_nt: TGCAGTGCCGAAACTCTCGAACTAGCGGGAGAGTACGTAGAGACCCAGTACTTC; cdr3_aa: CSAETLELAGEYVETQYF
j_call: TRBJ1-2; d_call: TRBD1; v_call: TRBV20-1; clone_size: -; cdr3_nt: TGCAGTGCTAGCCCTACCGGGACAGTGAATGGCTACACCTTC; cdr3_aa: CSASPTGTVNGYTF
j_call: TRBJ1-2; d_call: -; v_call: TRBV12-3/TRBV12-4; clone_size: -; cdr3_nt: TGTGCCAGCAGTCAGGGACTCTCAGACCAACCTTTC; cdr3_aa: CASSQGLSDQPF
j_call: TRBJ1-1; d_call: -; v_call: TRBV10-3; clone_size: few; cdr3_nt: TGTGCCATCCGAAAGGACAGAATTATGAACACTGAAGCTTTCTTT; cdr3_aa: CAIRKDRIMNTEAFF
j_call: TRBJ1-5; d_call: -; v_call: TRBV6-1; clone_size: few; cdr3_nt: TGTGCCAGCAGTAGGTATTACGGGAGCAATCAGCCCCAGCATTTT; cdr3_aa: CASSRYYGSNQPQHF
j_call: TRBJ2-7; d_call: -; v_call: TRBV6-2/TRBV6-3; clone_size: -; cdr3_nt: TGTGCCAGCACCCGGGACGCCCCTTCCTACGAGCAGTACTTC; cdr3_aa: CASTRDAPSYEQYF
j_call: TRBJ1-6; d_call: -; v_call: TRBV30; clone_size: few; cdr3_nt: TGTGCCTACGGTAGGGCCTATAATTCACCCCTCCACTTT; cdr3_aa: CAYGRAYNSPLHF
j_call: TRBJ1-4; d_call: -; v_call: TRBV27; clone_size: -; cdr3_nt: TGTGCCAGCAGTTCCGTTTTAAGGGGTACAGGTGAAAAACTGTTTTTT; cdr3_aa: CASSSVLRGTGEKLFF
j_call: TRBJ2-3; d_call: TRBD2; v_call: TRBV7-8; clone_size: -; cdr3_nt: TGTGCCAGCAAGCCTAGCGGGATCTGGGGCACAGATACGCAGTATTTT; cdr3_aa: CASKPSGIWGTDTQYF
j_call: TRBJ1-2; d_call: -; v_call: TRBV14; clone_size: -; cdr3_nt: TGTGCCAGCAGCCAAGTAGACGGCCAATATGGCTACACCTTC; cdr3_aa: CASSQVDGQYGYTF
j_call: TRBJ2-1; d_call: TRBD2; v_call: TRBV20-1; clone_size: few; cdr3_nt: TGCAGTGCTAGCTTGACTAGCGGGGCTAGGGATGAGCAGTTCTTC; cdr3_aa: CSASLTSGARDEQFF